This entry concerns a single T cell receptor (beta chain). What it binds is unknown. These data belong to a study of post-analysis software for immune sequencing data. TCR beta libraries were prepared from cDNA with unique molecular identifiers. TCRdb passed the PCR reads through MiXCR, listing each CDR3 protein once. Found here are about 680,000 distinct CDR3 sequences, 55% to 60% of them singletons; the top ten hold about 11%. From germline, CDR1 is LNHNV and CDR2 YYDKDF (reference sequence). Trimming shortened V by 11 bases and J by 10 bases, and 21 bases separated the two germline ends. CDR3 length: 13 amino acids. General observations from the study: TRBV segments more frequent in patients than in controls numbered several and included TRBV5-6, TRBV5-1 and TRBV20-1. Compared against controls, patients with multiple sclerosis displayed significantly lower normalized Chao1 diversity.

Material for sequencing was blood. The source is a girl aged 2 to 9 with multiple sclerosis. The rearrangement links TRBV15 to TRBJ2-1; perhaps D is TRBD1 or TRBD2 (5 bases each). Written as DNA, the CDR3 is TGTGCCGCTGGGACCCAATACCTGGAAGAGCAGTTCTTC. Its protein product is CAAGTQYLEEQFF.